Included here is one TCR beta chain sequence, with context. Its matching antigen is unknown. The data were taken from a study of shared clonotypes between healthy human individuals. Findings of the study overall: Unshared clonotypes carried lower generation probabilities than those common to all four donors.

Profiled with immunoSEQ multiplex PCR; TCRdb holds only in-frame clones, not every one. The table records about 2.4 million clones, 80% to 95% of them present only once. V was shortened by 0 bases and J by 5 bases, with 26 bases between the two germline ends. The germline gives CDR1 SGHDN, CDR2 FVKESK. The CDR3 length is 19 residues. This TCR was sampled from a man younger than 35 in good health. Some clones in this sample may be carry-over from other donors' samples. The J gene is TRBJ2-7, the V gene TRBV14; D is unresolved. The sequenced sample was naive CD4+ T cells from PBMCs. As to subset: CD45RA+ positively selected. The CDR3 sequence: CASSQDPPNWPTRNHEQYF. CDR3 in DNA: TGTGCCAGCAGCCAAGACCCTCCGAACTGGCCGACACGAAACCACGAGCAGTACTTC.